This T cell receptor (beta chain) is from a study of blood T cell repertoires in COVID-19. Grouping used clinical history reported by participants in a survey and questionnaire. Recovery meant two consecutive negative NP/OP PCR tests, professional clearance, or resolved symptoms. CDR1 LNHNV and CDR2 YYDKDF come from the germline V gene (reference sequence). The CDR3 extends over 16 amino acids. The ends were cut back, 1 base at V and 2 bases at J, with 14 bases in the middle. Using immunoSEQ multiplex PCR, the repertoire was profiled, and TCRdb retains in-frame clones only, with some absent. Counted here are under 300,000 clones, roughly four fifths occurring once; the ten biggest clones make up 15%. In its sample, this clone was seen a few times.

This chain connects TRBV15 to TRBJ1-1; unclear D gene. Sequencing used PBMCs or T cells enriched from blood (not recorded which). The sequence came from a man aged 35 to 55 who had recovered from COVID-19. The DNA for the CDR3 is TGTGCCACCAGCAGAGGGTCCGTACAGCCTAACACTGAAGCTTTCTTT. Its protein product is CATSRGSVQPNTEAFF.